What follows describes a single T cell receptor (beta chain). Its antigen is unknown. This sample also contains other DNA sequences that code for the same CDR3. The data belong to a study of shared clonotypes between healthy human individuals. Notes on the study in general: A small donor pool kept down the genetic and exposure-history diversity that was represented. Sampling used blood alone; tissue repertoires probably differ. Donor clonotype sharing was expected to depend on sequencing depth.

The junction had 4 bases not matched to a gene; V was cut back by 6 bases and J by 3 bases. The CDR3 has 14 residues. The V gene's germline CDR1 is MGHDK and CDR2 SYGVNS. Unsorted PBMC contributed 250 to 300 ng DNA, some 29,000 T cell genomes, to each replicate PCR. Only in-frame clones appear in the TCRdb table, and some are missing; sequencing was by immunoSEQ multiplex PCR. The sample holds about 480,000 clones, 75% to 80% seen once. This TCR was recovered from a woman between 35 and 50 years old in good health. Some clones in this sample may be carry-over from other donors' samples. Sequencing input: PBMCs. This sequence joins TRBV25-1 and TRBJ1-4; 7 bases are a match to TRBD1. The CDR3 nucleotides read TGTGCCAGCAGCCGACAGGGAGCTAATGAAAAACTGTTTTTT. The encoded protein is CASSRQGANEKLFF.